This TCR beta chain is drawn from a study of quantifying T cell responses using KT2 cells. Background on the study: RNA was reverse transcribed with TCR alpha and beta constant-region primers.

This clonotype occurred a few times. An oligo carrying a UMI was ligated to the cDNA 3' end. An equimolar mix of RC1.1 and RC1.2 primed the beta chain across TRBC1 and TRBC2. TCRdb redid the calling of the UMI-ligation and nested PCR reads with MiXCR, one entry per CDR3 protein. The table has approximately 54,000 distinct CDR3 sequences, 11% seen once. The sequence was collected from a human donor. The material sequenced was PBMCs spiked with cells of the T cell clone KT2.

The CDR3 protein is CSARVPLGVTDTQYF. CDR3 nucleotide sequence: TGCAGTGCTAGAGTTCCCCTGGGGGTCACAGATACGCAGTATTTT. This chain uses TRBV20-1 with TRBJ2-3, with D perhaps assigned TRBD1 or TRBD2 (5 bases each). The germline gives CDR1 DFQATT, CDR2 SNEGSKA (reference sequence). The CDR3 is 15 residues long. Trimming took 1 base from V and 2 from J, leaving 13 bases between them.